Here is one T cell receptor beta chain with its context. What this receptor recognizes is not known. One base away there is no much larger clone; base qualities are not given. Graves' hyperthyroidism was defined as stable when no progression to ophthalmopathy occurred over 18 months of follow-up. Hyperthyroidism patients were newly diagnosed, had a disease duration of under 2 months, and were aged 18 to 65 years. The study excluded patients with uncontrolled infections, other autoimmune diseases, pregnancy or lactation. Clinical symptoms, serum thyroxine and TRAb, thyroid ultrasound, and orbital computed tomography formed the basis for the diagnoses. PBMCs were isolated from approximately 10 ml of fresh peripheral blood by Ficoll-Paque density gradient centrifugation. Total RNA was extracted with Trizol reagent, and quality was checked on an Agilent 2100 Bioanalyzer. The CDR3 starts with the cysteine, ends with the phenylalanine, and has 13 residues. The sequence is cut down to CDR3 DNA, 39 bases in frame from base 1. Cut back by 7 bases and 0 bases, the V and J ends lie 9 bases apart. Via the germline V gene, CDR1 is MNHNS and CDR2 SASEGT.

The data derive from a study of T cells in Graves' hyperthyroidism and ophthalmopathy (dated by TCRdb to between 2018 and 2020). Turning to the overall study: Peripheral blood samples were taken at initial diagnosis, before any treatment was given. The study also compared thyroid tissue and blood T-cell repertoires from several Graves' hyperthyroidism patients. TCR Vbeta CDR3 sequencing of fewer than 150 peripheral blood samples (under 45 ophthalmopathy, 75 hyperthyroidism and approximately 17 progressor patients) is reported in the paper. An independent validation cohort of about 20 hyperthyroidism patients and 17 patients who later progressed to ophthalmopathy tested prospective prediction of ophthalmopathy. After blood sampling, hyperthyroidism patients were treated with methimazole at a starting dose of 30 mg daily, and ophthalmopathy patients were treated with high-dose intravenous methylprednisolone. TCR V-J signatures able to tell the groups apart were searched for in a discovery cohort of about a hundred patients, of whom under 45 had Graves' ophthalmopathy and more than 55 had stable Graves' hyperthyroidism. The 100 discovery patients were randomly split 7:3 into training and test sets.

Broader findings and caveats from the paper: Sample size was not statistically predetermined, and investigators were not blinded to group allocation. In cross-validation, a model built on a 13 V-J signature told ophthalmopathy apart from stable hyperthyroidism with 85% to 90% sensitivity and about 81% specificity, and in testing the same model reached 80%/75%. In validation, progression to ophthalmopathy was predicted by the model with about 70% sensitivity and 72.22% specificity, a median of approximately 6.5 months before onset. Most expanded thyroid clonotypes (frequency above 0.001) were also detected in blood, a finding suggesting that blood repertoires may reflect thyroid immune responses.

TCR beta CDR3 regions were amplified from RNA transcripts. A first-round RT-PCR of the TCR CDR3 used the HTBI primer set with the Qiagen OneStep RT-PCR kit. Libraries were constructed in a second round of multiplex PCR, after which size selection and purification were carried out. Paired-end sequencing of the libraries was performed with 100 bp reads on an Illumina HiSeq2000. As for the original processing: SOAPnuke was used to process the raw data, throwing out any read that contained adapters or uncalled bases, had a mean Phred below 15, or lacked an exact constant-primer or identifier match. High-quality paired reads were merged with COPE v1.2.5, and unique nucleotide sequences were defined as clonotypes. MiTCR v1.1 was used to align the clonotypes against IMGT TRBV, TRBD and TRBJ reference segments. Only V-J combinations with frequency above 0.0001, covering 99% to 99.2% of repertoires, were analysed. A TCS score was defined as the ratio between F50 (clonal expansion) and ExV (chaos), using BLOSUM62-based TCRdist between CDR3 peptides within each V-J. Welch's t-statistics and random forest reduced around 550 V-J features to around 14, which were used in a naive Bayes classifier (R e1071). Through fastp at Q25 and MiXCR, TCRdb rebuilt clones from the public reads, retaining in-frame beta chains. Every entry covers one CDR3 protein and lists the most common genes and DNA from its rows. The V and J calls shown here were made by TCRdb, not taken from the authors' results. The sample profile shows fewer than 700,000 distinct CDR3 sequences; 15% to 20% of them were found once. Less than 4.5% of the sample lies in the top ten.

Sequencing input: blood. This sequence originates from a woman aged 25 to 39 with Graves' hyperthyroidism. The sequence joins TRBV6-1 to TRBJ2-5; the D gene assignment is ambiguous. The base sequence is TGTGCCAGCATGGGTCGATACCAAGAGACCCAGTACTTC. The resulting protein is CASMGRYQETQYF.